The rows below give T cell receptor beta chains drawn from one sample of a study of T-cell memory formation after mild COVID-19. One entry per CDR3 protein results from TCRdb running MiXCR on the 5' RACE reads. In the table there are roughly 480,000 distinct CDR3 sequences, 20% to 25% of which are singletons. The sequencing input was PBMCs or a T cell subset sorted from them (not recorded which). All receptors come from an adult woman who had mild COVID-19 (a few samples of this study predate the infection). Cell type and time point are not known. Each CDR3 is given with its conserved first and last residue. D genes are given only for firm matches. The size entry is marked missing in some rows and otherwise reads once, few, many or a size class.

J: TRBJ1-1; size: NA; V: TRBV19; length: 15; D: NA; DNA: TGTGCCAGTAGTCGGGCCATCAGGGAGAACACTGAAGCTTTCTTT; CDR3: CASSRAIRENTEAFF
J: TRBJ2-7; size: NA; V: TRBV5-1; length: 17; D: NA; DNA: TGCGCCAGCGTCGCCGGTTTTACCATTCGTCAGTCCTACGAGCAGTACTTC; CDR3: CASVAGFTIRQSYEQYF
J: TRBJ1-2; size: NA; V: TRBV3-1; length: 13; D: NA; DNA: TGTGCCAGCAGTCCGACAGCCGACTATGGCTACACCTTC; CDR3: CASSPTADYGYTF
J: TRBJ2-7; size: many; V: TRBV12-3/TRBV12-4; length: 13; D: TRBD1; DNA: TGTGCCAGCAGTGTGGGGACAGTCTACGAGCAGTACTTC; CDR3: CASSVGTVYEQYF
J: TRBJ2-3; size: few; V: TRBV5-1; length: 14; D: NA; DNA: TGCGCCAGCACACTCCAGCCGAGCACAGATACGCAGTATTTT; CDR3: CASTLQPSTDTQYF
J: TRBJ2-3; size: NA; V: TRBV30; length: 13; D: NA; DNA: TGTGCCTGGTCCTCGGGGGTTCCAGATACGCAGTATTTT; CDR3: CAWSSGVPDTQYF
J: TRBJ2-2; size: few; V: TRBV24-1; length: 17; D: NA; DNA: TGTGCCACCAGTGAGTTCCCCCGGGGCGGGAACACCGGGGAGCTGTTTTTT; CDR3: CATSEFPRGGNTGELFF
J: TRBJ2-2; size: NA; V: TRBV7-8; length: 14; D: NA; DNA: TGTGCCAGCAAGGGACTCCTGAACACCGGGGAGCTGTTTTTT; CDR3: CASKGLLNTGELFF
J: TRBJ2-3; size: NA; V: TRBV28; length: 14; D: NA; DNA: TGTGCCAGCAGTTTCCCGCCTGCGACAGATACGCAGTATTTT; CDR3: CASSFPPATDTQYF
J: TRBJ2-5; size: few; V: TRBV5-4; length: 11; D: NA; DNA: TGTGCCAGCAGCGGTGCGGAGACCCAGTACTTC; CDR3: CASSGAETQYF
J: TRBJ2-7; size: few; V: TRBV4-1; length: 14; D: NA; DNA: TGCGCCAGCAGTATGGGCGGGGGCACCTACGAGCAGTACTTC; CDR3: CASSMGGGTYEQYF
J: TRBJ2-3; size: NA; V: TRBV21-1; length: 14; D: NA; DNA: TGTGCCAGCAGCAAACCAGGAGACACAGATACGCAGTATTTT; CDR3: CASSKPGDTDTQYF
J: TRBJ2-3; size: few; V: TRBV7-3; length: 16; D: TRBD2; DNA: TGTGCCAGCAGCCACACACTAGCGGGGAGCACAGATACGCAGTATTTT; CDR3: CASSHTLAGSTDTQYF
J: TRBJ2-7; size: few; V: TRBV19; length: 14; D: NA; DNA: TGTGCCAGTAGTACGGCCGGGATCACCTACGAGCAGTACTTC; CDR3: CASSTAGITYEQYF
J: TRBJ2-5; size: NA; V: TRBV5-5; length: 14; D: NA; DNA: TGTGCCAGCAGCTTGTCACAGATCCCAGAGACCCAGTACTTC; CDR3: CASSLSQIPETQYF
J: TRBJ2-4; size: NA; V: TRBV7-6; length: 17; D: TRBD1; DNA: TGTGCCAGCAGCTTGGGGACAGGGGGCCCCGAGGAAAACATTCAGTACTTC; CDR3: CASSLGTGGPEENIQYF
J: TRBJ2-7; size: few; V: TRBV29-1; length: 12; D: NA; DNA: TGCAGCGTCGGTCTGTCCTCCTACGAGCAGTACTTC; CDR3: CSVGLSSYEQYF
J: TRBJ2-5; size: few; V: TRBV7-7; length: 13; D: TRBD1; DNA: TGTGCTAGCAGCTTCAGGGGGATCGAGACCCAGTACTTC; CDR3: CASSFRGIETQYF
J: TRBJ2-1; size: NA; V: TRBV24-1; length: 13; D: TRBD2; DNA: TGTGCCACCAGTGATGGAGAAGGGACTAGCATTTTCTTC; CDR3: CATSDGEGTSIFF
J: TRBJ1-5; size: NA; V: TRBV6-5; length: 15; D: NA; DNA: TGTGCCAGCAGTTACTCGAAATTGGGCAATCAGCCCCAGCATTTT; CDR3: CASSYSKLGNQPQHF
J: TRBJ2-7; size: many; V: TRBV9; length: 16; D: TRBD2; DNA: TGTGCCAGCAGCTCAAGGACTAGCGGGAGTAATTCGGAGCAGTACTTC; CDR3: CASSSRTSGSNSEQYF
J: TRBJ2-2; size: NA; V: TRBV20-1; length: 17; D: NA; DNA: TGCAGTGCTAGAGATGATCGGCAGGGGAGGATTGCCGGGGAGCTGTTTTTT; CDR3: CSARDDRQGRIAGELFF
J: TRBJ1-1; size: NA; V: TRBV11-3; length: 14; D: NA; DNA: TGTGCCAGCAGCTGGGGACCGTTGAACACTGAAGCTTTCTTT; CDR3: CASSWGPLNTEAFF
J: TRBJ1-6; size: NA; V: TRBV12-3/TRBV12-4; length: 15; D: TRBD1; DNA: TGTGCCAGCAGTTGGGGACAGGGGGGAAATTCACCCCTCCACTTT; CDR3: CASSWGQGGNSPLHF
J: TRBJ2-7; size: NA; V: TRBV5-4; length: 15; D: TRBD1; DNA: TGTGCCAGCAGCCTGGGACAGGGTGGCTTACGGGAGCAGTACTTC; CDR3: CASSLGQGGLREQYF
J: TRBJ1-1; size: NA; V: TRBV10-3; length: 12; D: NA; DNA: TGTGCCATCAGTCACGTGAACACTGAAGCTTTCTTT; CDR3: CAISHVNTEAFF
J: TRBJ2-7; size: NA; V: TRBV20-1; length: 13; D: TRBD2; DNA: TGCAGTGCTAGAGCTACTAGCGGGGACGAGCAGTACTTC; CDR3: CSARATSGDEQYF
J: TRBJ2-5; size: few; V: TRBV5-1; length: 15; D: NA; DNA: TGCGCCAGCAGCACCCAGGTCCAGGGTGGAGAGACCCAGTACTTC; CDR3: CASSTQVQGGETQYF
J: TRBJ2-7; size: few; V: TRBV7-9; length: 14; D: TRBD1; DNA: TGTGCCAGCAGCAGAAGACAGGGGGCCTACGAGCAGTACTTC; CDR3: CASSRRQGAYEQYF
J: TRBJ2-3; size: few; V: TRBV7-2; length: 15; D: NA; DNA: TGTGCCAGCAGTTCCGAGCTGGCCCGCACAGATACGCAGTATTTT; CDR3: CASSSELARTDTQYF
J: TRBJ2-5; size: NA; V: TRBV7-3; length: 16; D: TRBD2; DNA: TGTGCCAGCAGCTTATCCGGGAGGTTGTCCTCAGAGACCCAGTACTTC; CDR3: CASSLSGRLSSETQYF
J: TRBJ1-1; size: few; V: TRBV9; length: 15; D: NA; DNA: TGTGCCAGCAGCGTAGGGAATGCAGAGAACACTGAAGCTTTCTTT; CDR3: CASSVGNAENTEAFF
J: TRBJ2-1; size: many; V: TRBV9; length: 13; D: NA; DNA: TGTGCCAGCAGCCCACAGGTTTACAATGAGCAGTTCTTC; CDR3: CASSPQVYNEQFF
J: TRBJ2-1; size: NA; V: TRBV18; length: 13; D: TRBD1; DNA: TGTGCCAGCTCACCGGGACAGTTCAATGAGCAGTTCTTC; CDR3: CASSPGQFNEQFF
J: TRBJ2-7; size: NA; V: TRBV30; length: 13; D: NA; DNA: TGTGCACGGAGTTCGATACGCCGGGACGAGCAGTACTTC; CDR3: CARSSIRRDEQYF
J: TRBJ1-2; size: few; V: TRBV24-1; length: 12; D: NA; DNA: TGTGCCACCAGCCCGACAGGTAATGGCTACACCTTC; CDR3: CATSPTGNGYTF
J: TRBJ2-5; size: NA; V: TRBV5-1; length: 17; D: TRBD2; DNA: TGCGCCAGCAGCCTGCCGGCCATAGCGGGCCTCCGGGAGACCCAGTACTTC; CDR3: CASSLPAIAGLRETQYF
J: TRBJ2-7; size: NA; V: TRBV11-2; length: 13; D: NA; DNA: TGTGCCAGCAGCTCATCCGGGTTATGGGAGCAGTACTTC; CDR3: CASSSSGLWEQYF
J: TRBJ2-1; size: NA; V: TRBV11-3; length: 17; D: TRBD2; DNA: TGTGCCAGCAGCTTATTTAGCGGGACTGGATCCTACAATGAGCAGTTCTTC; CDR3: CASSLFSGTGSYNEQFF
J: TRBJ2-2; size: few; V: TRBV5-6; length: 15; D: NA; DNA: TGTGCCAGCAGCTTGGCCTCCCACAGGTCCGGGGAGCTGTTTTTT; CDR3: CASSLASHRSGELFF
J: TRBJ2-3; size: few; V: TRBV20-1; length: 13; D: TRBD1; DNA: TGCAGTGCTATACAGGGGGCAAAAGATACGCAGTATTTT; CDR3: CSAIQGAKDTQYF
J: TRBJ2-1; size: NA; V: TRBV7-9; length: 17; D: TRBD2; DNA: TGTGCCAGCAGCCCAGTGGGCGGGAGGGCCACTACATCCCAGCAGTTCTTC; CDR3: CASSPVGGRATTSQQFF
J: TRBJ2-1; size: few; V: TRBV19; length: 17; D: TRBD2; DNA: TGTGCCAGTAGTATAGATCTTCCTAGCGGGGTTTACAATGAGCAGTTCTTC; CDR3: CASSIDLPSGVYNEQFF
J: TRBJ2-7; size: few; V: TRBV15; length: 15; D: NA; DNA: TGTGCCACCAGCAGGGAGTTTGTAGAGGTGTACGAGCAGTACTTC; CDR3: CATSREFVEVYEQYF
J: TRBJ2-2; size: few; V: TRBV29-1; length: 15; D: TRBD2; DNA: TGCAGCGCGGAACTAGCGGGAGTTGGGACCGGGGAGCTGTTTTTT; CDR3: CSAELAGVGTGELFF
J: TRBJ2-7; size: few; V: TRBV5-6; length: 14; D: NA; DNA: TGTGCCAGCAGCCTGATATACGTCCCATACGAGCAGTACTTC; CDR3: CASSLIYVPYEQYF
J: TRBJ2-3; size: NA; V: TRBV20-1; length: 13; D: NA; DNA: TGCAGTGCTTGGTCATACAGCACAGATACGCAGTATTTT; CDR3: CSAWSYSTDTQYF
J: TRBJ2-3; size: NA; V: TRBV3-1; length: 14; D: NA; DNA: TGTGCCAGCAGCCATCCGAGTCGGCCAGATACGCAGTATTTT; CDR3: CASSHPSRPDTQYF
J: TRBJ1-5; size: few; V: TRBV6-5; length: 16; D: NA; DNA: TGTGCCAGCAGTTACTCGGCGTTAGACAGCAATCAGCCCCAGCATTTT; CDR3: CASSYSALDSNQPQHF